This T cell receptor (beta chain) was found in a study of Graves' ophthalmopathy and Graves' hyperthyroidism. This clonotype was recorded many times. The sequenced template was RNA, covering the TCR beta CDR3 region. HTBI primers primed a first-round RT-PCR, and a second-round multiplex PCR followed. TCRdb fed the multiplex PCR reads into MiXCR, producing one record per CDR3 protein. The data show just over 600,000 distinct CDR3 sequences, over 20% seen once. Deletions cut 3 bases from V and 0 bases from J, with 6 bases between. CDR1 is LNHDA and CDR2 is SQIVND in the germline V gene (reference sequence). The CDR3 consists of 13 residues.

The sequence came from a woman aged 18 to 35 with stable Graves' hyperthyroidism. Some clones in this sample may be carry-over from other donors' samples. V is TRBV19 and J is TRBJ2-7, with D uncertain. Sequences were obtained from peripheral blood. The CDR3 DNA is TGTGCCAGTAGTATGTCTAACTCCTACGAGCAGTACTTC. Protein sequence: CASSMSNSYEQYF.